The 22 T cell receptor beta chains in this list originate from one sample, sequenced in a study of T cells after yellow fever vaccination. MiXCR, applied by TCRdb to the 5' RACE reads, yields one record per CDR3 protein. This table has 450,000 to 600,000 distinct CDR3 sequences, about a sixth appearing once. Material: PBMCs, obtained 5 days after the first yellow fever vaccination. The receptors derive from a man aged 18 to 30 who received the YFV17D yellow fever vaccine.

The rearrangement links TRBV7-2 to TRBJ2-5, with D tentatively TRBD1 (6 bases). The ends were cut back, 2 bases at V and 5 bases at J, with 9 bases in the middle. Per the germline V gene, CDR1 is SGHTA and CDR2 is FQGNSA. The CDR3 covers 13 residues. CDR3 in amino acids: CASSLIQGETQYF. The CDR3 region has the DNA TGTGCCAGCAGCTTAATACAGGGTGAGACCCAGTACTTC.

This clonotype occurred a few times. The chain is built from TRBV5-1 and TRBJ2-7, with TRBD2 matching over 14 bases. V lost 4 bases, J lost 3 bases, and 15 bases stayed unmatched. Germline V gives CDR1 SGHRS, CDR2 YFSETQ. The CDR3 sequence is 19 residues long. The CDR3 reads CASSTRRGLAGAPGYEQYF. CDR3 nucleotide sequence: TGCGCCAGCAGCACACGGAGGGGACTAGCGGGGGCCCCAGGCTACGAGCAGTACTTC.

This clonotype has just a few counts. The chain carries TRBV7-9 and TRBJ2-5; no definite D call. The CDR3 is 14 amino acids. V lost 2 bases, J lost 4 bases, and 11 bases lay in between. CDR1 and CDR2 (germline): SEHNR, FQNEAQ (reference sequence). The CDR3 sequence: CASSLIADVETQYF. For the CDR3, the DNA is TGTGCCAGCAGCTTAATCGCCGACGTAGAGACCCAGTACTTC.

This clonotype was seen only a few times. CDR3 bases: TGTGCCAGCAGTTCCTACCGGGACAGCGATTCACCCCTCCACTTT. Translating it yields CASSSYRDSDSPLHF. The chain is built from TRBV6-2 or TRBV6-3 and TRBJ1-6; 7 bases align to TRBD1. After removal of 4 bases from V and 8 bases from J, the junction contained 8 bases not matched to a gene. This CDR3 comprises 15 residues. Germline V gene lookup returns CDR1 MNHEY and CDR2 SVGEGT.

This chain uses TRBV10-3 with TRBJ2-5; a possible D gene is TRBD2 (5 bases). Germline-derived CDR1 and CDR2 are ENHRY and SYGVKD. Trimming shortened V by 4 bases and J by 5 bases, and 20 bases separated the two germline ends. The CDR3 runs 16 residues. The CDR3, as DNA: TGTGCCATCAGTGCCACCGGGTCTTCATCGGGGGAGACCCAGTACTTC. It codes for CAISATGSSSGETQYF.

This clonotype occurred a few times. The chain uses TRBV7-2 and TRBJ2-7; D ambiguous. The length of the CDR3 is 14 residues. V was trimmed by 4 bases and J by 2 bases, leaving 12 bases between them. Germline loops: CDR1 SGHTA, CDR2 FQGNSA. CDR3 in amino acids: CASSSLVDAYEQYF. In DNA, the CDR3 is TGTGCCAGCAGCTCCTTAGTAGACGCCTACGAGCAGTACTTC.

This clonotype was recorded a few times. The chain employs TRBV29-1 and TRBJ1-5; TRBD1 matches at 7 bases. V lost 5 bases and J lost 11; bases outside the gene matches: 15. The CDR3 is 14 amino acids. Germline V lookup: CDR1 SQVTM, CDR2 ANQGSEA. The CDR3 spells CSVIWRGRGEAQHF. Written as DNA, the CDR3 is TGCAGCGTTATTTGGAGGGGGCGGGGGGAGGCCCAGCATTTT.

The chain carries TRBV7-3 and TRBJ2-1; 8 nucleotides line up with TRBD2. CDR1 is SGHTA and CDR2 is FQGTGA in the germline V gene. This CDR3 spans 14 amino acids. Losses at the gene ends were 7 bases for V and 9 bases for J; bases not matched to a gene: 11. In DNA, the CDR3 is TGTGCCAGCAATTTAGCCGGGGGGGGAGGTGAGCAGTTCTTC. Protein: CASNLAGGGGEQFF.

This chain joins TRBV19 and TRBJ2-1; a weak D match, TRBD2 (7 bases). There are 18 residues in the CDR3. Germline V gene sequence: CDR1 LNHDA, CDR2 SQIVND (reference sequence). V lost 4 bases to trimming and J lost 2 bases, with 21 bases between them. The CDR3 nucleotides are TGTGCCAGTAGTACCCTCAGCGCGGGGGCGAGGGCCTACAATGAGCAGTTCTTC. Its translation: CASSTLSAGARAYNEQFF.

This chain connects TRBV9 to TRBJ2-3; D unclear. This CDR3 has 15 amino acids. Trimming cost V 0 bases and J 1 base, with 9 bases left between them. Germline V lookup: CDR1 SGDLS, CDR2 YYNGEE. In DNA form, the CDR3 reads TGTGCCAGCAGCGTAGACTGGGGTGGCACAGATACGCAGTATTTT. This encodes CASSVDWGGTDTQYF.

The chain is built from TRBV6-1 and TRBJ2-7, with 9 bases lining up with TRBD1. The CDR3 has 15 residues. J was trimmed by 3 bases and V by 5 bases; bases with no gene match: 8. CDR1 MNHNS and CDR2 SASEGT come from the germline V gene. CDR3 DNA sequence: TGTGCCAGCAGTCCGGTGTCGGGACAGGGCTACGAGCAGTACTTC. Protein: CASSPVSGQGYEQYF.

The chain is built from TRBV7-3 and TRBJ2-3; TRBD2 agrees at 7 bases. V shed 5 bases, J shed 6 bases, and the junction held 5 bases outside the gene matches. Germline lookup yields CDR1 SGHTA and CDR2 FQGTGA. This CDR3 has 13 amino acids. The DNA for the CDR3 is TGTGCCAGCAGCCCCCGGGGGGAGGATACGCAGTATTTT. Residues: CASSPRGEDTQYF.

This clonotype has more than one count but fewer than ten. The chain links TRBV5-1 to TRBJ2-2, with D perhaps matching TRBD1 (6 bases). Germline CDR1 is SGHRS and CDR2 is YFSETQ. V was clipped by 8 bases and J by 5 bases, with 19 bases between them. The CDR3 is 15 residues long. CDR3 protein: CASEYGQGRTGELFF. The CDR3 coding sequence is TGCGCCAGTGAATACGGGCAGGGGCGTACCGGGGAGCTGTTTTTT.

This sequence joins TRBV7-9 and TRBJ2-7, with D perhaps TRBD1 (6 bases). Germline lookup yields CDR1 SEHNR and CDR2 FQNEAQ (reference sequence). V was shortened by 5 bases and J by 5 bases, with 16 bases between the two germline ends. This CDR3 has 14 residues. The CDR3 loop is CASSEGVGTNEQYF. CDR3 sequence (DNA): TGTGCCAGCAGCGAGGGCGTGGGGACAAACGAGCAGTACTTC.

This clonotype was counted a single time. The rearrangement joins TRBV29-1 to TRBJ1-2; TRBD1 aligns across 7 bases. This CDR3 spans 12 amino acids. V trimming: 6 bases; J trimming: 0 bases; junction bases outside the gene matches: 1. Germline CDR1 SQVTM, CDR2 ANQGSEA. The CDR3 sequence is CSVDRANYGYTF. CDR3 in DNA: TGCAGCGTCGACAGGGCTAACTATGGCTACACCTTC.

The genes are TRBV7-2 and TRBJ1-1, with D unresolved. V was clipped by 0 bases and J by 6 bases, with 8 bases between them. This CDR3 spans 13 amino acids. The germline V gene encodes CDR1 SGHTA and CDR2 FQGNSA. This CDR3 reads CASSLAPNAEAFF. Written as DNA, the CDR3 is TGTGCCAGCAGCTTAGCGCCTAACGCTGAAGCTTTCTTT. Based on the CDR3 plus reference TRBV7-2 and TRBJ1-1, the full variable domain is GAGVSQSPSNKVTEKGKDVELRCDPISGHTALYWYRQSLGQGLEFLIYFQGNSAPDKSGLPSDRFSAERTGGSVSTLTIQRTQQEDSAVYLCASSLAPNAEAFFGQGTRLTVV.

This rearrangement joins TRBV9 to TRBJ2-7; D uncertain. This CDR3 contains 14 residues. Germline CDR1 reads SGDLS; CDR2 reads YYNGEE. V lost 0 bases and J lost 4, with 11 bases in between. The CDR3 coding sequence is TGTGCCAGCAGCGTAGAAGCCCTGGCATACGAGCAGTACTTC. Protein sequence: CASSVEALAYEQYF.

The rearrangement joins TRBV24-1 to TRBJ2-1; 10 bases agree with TRBD1. CDR1 and CDR2 (germline): KGHDR, SFDVKD. The CDR3 is 15 residues long. V lost 6 bases, J lost 6 bases, and 7 bases stayed unmatched. CDR3 amino acids: CATSITGQGVNEQFF. The CDR3 DNA follows: TGTGCCACCAGTATCACCGGACAGGGGGTCAATGAGCAGTTCTTC.

This clonotype occurred a few times. The chain joins TRBV5-1 to TRBJ2-7; TRBD2 matches 11 bases. The CDR3 contains 15 residues. Looked up from germline, CDR1 is SGHRS and CDR2 is YFSETQ. V shed 3 bases and J 3 bases; nucleotides not matched to a gene: 5. The CDR3, as DNA: TGCGCCAGCAGCTCCATAGCGGGGGGGGACTACGAGCAGTACTTC. The encoded protein is CASSSIAGGDYEQYF. Drawing the rest from reference TRBV5-1 and TRBJ2-7, the complete variable domain is KAGVTQTPRYLIKTRGQQVTLSCSPISGHRSVSWYQQTPGQGLQFLFEYFSETQRNKGNFPGRFSGRQFSNSRSEMNVSTLELGDSALYLCASSSIAGGDYEQYFGPGTRLTVT.

The table lists this clonotype with many counts. The chain is built from TRBV4-3 and TRBJ1-2; 8 positions match TRBD1. The CDR3 is made up of 17 amino acids. The germline V gene has CDR1 LGHNA and CDR2 YSLEER. V gave up 0 bases and J gave up 4 bases; unmatched junction bases: 10. CDR3 protein: CASSQEFLGTGTYGYTF. CDR3 nucleotide sequence: TGCGCCAGCAGCCAAGAGTTTTTGGGGACAGGCACCTATGGCTACACCTTC.

This chain links TRBV3-1 with TRBJ2-7, with D perhaps assigned TRBD1 or TRBD2 (5 bases each). Trimming took 1 base from V and 5 from J, leaving 12 bases between them. The germline gives CDR1 LGHDT, CDR2 YNNKEL (reference sequence). The CDR3 is 14 residues long. Here the CDR3 reads CASSQGWGSDEQYF. The CDR3 DNA is TGTGCCAGCAGCCAAGGTTGGGGGTCCGACGAGCAGTACTTC.

This clonotype appeared a few times. The chain is built from TRBV3-1 and TRBJ2-3; 9 positions match TRBD2. This CDR3 contains 15 residues. Trimming took 4 bases from V and 3 from J; bases not matched to a gene: 5. Germline loops: CDR1 LGHDT, CDR2 YNNKEL (reference sequence). The CDR3: CASSPGAGGTDTQYF. In nucleotides, the CDR3 is TGTGCCAGCAGCCCCGGAGCGGGGGGTACAGATACGCAGTATTTT.